One and the same sample provided the 16 T cell receptor beta chains below, sequenced in a study of cytomegalovirus exposure and HLA in healthy donors. Generated by immunoSEQ multiplex PCR, the TCRdb table keeps only in-frame clones and is missing some. Of 150,000 to 180,000 clones detected, 75% to 90% appear once; the ten largest clones hold under 25%. The specimen was PBMCs. The receptors originated from a man between 18 and 29 years old in good health and CMV-seropositive.

V is TRBV7-9 and J is TRBJ1-2; D may be TRBD1 (5 bases). The CDR3 spans 13 residues. Germline assignment: CDR1 SEHNR and CDR2 FQNEAQ (reference sequence). Trimming removed 5 bases from V and 6 bases from J, with 13 bases in between. Here the CDR3 DNA reads TGTGCCAGCAGCCAGGGTTCGAGGCATGGCTACACCTTC. Translated, it gives CASSQGSRHGYTF.

This sequence joins TRBV18 and TRBJ2-6; 8 positions match TRBD1. The CDR3 has 15 amino acids. The trim removed 4 bases at V and 3 bases at J, leaving 2 bases unmatched. Germline V gene lookup returns CDR1 KGHSH and CDR2 LQKENI. CDR3 nucleotides: TGTGCCAGCTCACTCGGGACAGGTGGGGCCAACGTCCTGACTTTC. Amino acid sequence: CASSLGTGGANVLTF.

The chain uses TRBV9 and TRBJ1-2, with a possible D match to TRBD1 (5 bases). The CDR3 is made up of 15 amino acids. In germline, CDR1 is SGDLS, CDR2 YYNGEE. V was cut by 0 bases and J by 1 base, with 10 bases left in between. In DNA, the CDR3 is TGTGCCAGCAGCGTAGACGGGGGAGGTAACTATGGCTACACCTTC. This translates into CASSVDGGGNYGYTF.

This chain joins TRBV7-6 and TRBJ1-5; 8 bases line up with TRBD1. This CDR3 contains 13 residues. CDR1 and CDR2 from the germline V gene are SGHVS and FNYEAQ. V trimming: 6 bases; J trimming: 5 bases; junction bases outside the gene matches: 3. The CDR3 DNA is TGTGCCAGCAGTTCGACAGGGGATCAGCCCCAGCATTTT. Its protein product is CASSSTGDQPQHF.

The chain couples TRBV6-1 to TRBJ2-7, with D perhaps TRBD1 (5 bases). This CDR3 has 15 amino acids. V was trimmed by 7 bases and J by 2 bases, leaving 18 bases between them. Germline lookup yields CDR1 MNHNS and CDR2 SASEGT. Here the CDR3 DNA reads TGTGCCAGCACCTGGAGCAGGGCGGAGACCTACGAGCAGTACTTC. Protein sequence: CASTWSRAETYEQYF.

The rearrangement joins TRBV7-8 to TRBJ2-5; 12 nucleotides match TRBD2. There are 16 residues in the CDR3. The germline gives CDR1 SGHVS, CDR2 FQNEAQ. V dropped 3 bases and J dropped 2; count of bases not matched to a gene: 4. The CDR3 is CASSLWTSGVQETQYF. CDR3 sequence (DNA): TGTGCCAGCAGCTTGTGGACTAGCGGGGTGCAAGAGACCCAGTACTTC.

The chain is built from TRBV19 and TRBJ1-2, with 8 nucleotides matching TRBD1. The CDR3 is 14 residues long. CDR1 and CDR2 from the germline V gene are LNHDA and SQIVND (reference sequence). After removal of 7 bases from V and 4 bases from J, the junction contained 8 bases not matched to a gene. The CDR3 DNA reads TGTGCCAGTACCATGACAGGGGCTTCCTATGGCTACACCTTC. Its translation: CASTMTGASYGYTF.

DNA of the CDR3: TGTGCCAGCAGCCTAGGGGGTAGCCCGGGACTAACTGGTGGCGAGCAGTACTTC. This translates into CASSLGGSPGLTGGEQYF. V is TRBV11-3 and J is TRBJ2-7; TRBD2 might be the D (7 bases). This CDR3 region has 18 residues. Germline values: CDR1 SGHNT, CDR2 YENEEA. Trimming removed 5 bases from V and 6 bases from J, with 29 bases in between. Looking up the rest from reference TRBV11-3 and TRBJ2-7 gives the full variable domain: EAGVVQSPRYKIIEKKQPVAFWCNPISGHNTLYWYLQNLGQGPELLIRYENEEAVDDSQLPKDRFSAERLKGVDSTLKIQPAELGDSAVYLCASSLGGSPGLTGGEQYFGPGTRLTVT.

The chain couples TRBV4-3 to TRBJ1-5, with TRBD1 matching 9 bases. V dropped 1 base and J dropped 8; count of bases not matched to a gene: 15. Germline V CDR1 and CDR2: LGHNA, YSLEER. The CDR3 has 18 residues. The CDR3 loop reads CASSQVWGWTGEIKPQHF. CDR3 nucleotides: TGCGCCAGCAGCCAAGTTTGGGGGTGGACAGGGGAAATAAAGCCCCAGCATTTT.

This clone has more than one count but fewer than ten. The chain links TRBV6-5 to TRBJ2-7; D remains unclear. The germline V and J ends were trimmed by 7 bases and 0 bases, with 10 bases remaining between them. The CDR3 extends over 13 amino acids. Germline V CDR1 and CDR2: MNHEY, SVGAGI. Here the CDR3 reads CASTTADSYEQYF. CDR3 DNA: TGTGCCAGCACCACCGCGGACTCCTACGAGCAGTACTTC.

This clone came up a few times. The chain is built from TRBV7-7 and TRBJ2-1; 8 positions match TRBD2. Germline V gene sequence: CDR1 SSHAT, CDR2 FNYEAQ (reference sequence). V trimming: 3 bases; J trimming: 1 base; junction bases outside the gene matches: 5. CDR3 length equals 16 residues. CDR3 in amino acids: CASSLEAGVSYNEQFF. The CDR3 nucleotides are TGTGCCAGCAGCTTGGAAGCGGGAGTGTCCTACAATGAGCAGTTCTTC. Full variable domain (remainder filled in from reference TRBV7-7 and TRBJ2-1): GAGVSQSPRYKVTKRGQDVTLRCDPISSHATLYWYQQALGQGPEFLTYFNYEAQPDKSGLPSDRFSAERPEGSISTLTIQRTEQRDSAMYRCASSLEAGVSYNEQFFGPGTRLTVL.

This chain links TRBV19 with TRBJ2-3; 7 bases are shared with TRBD1. Germline V CDR1 and CDR2: LNHDA, SQIVND (reference sequence). The CDR3 is made up of 14 amino acids. V was pared by 6 bases and J by 4 bases, with 7 bases of the junction left unmatched. The CDR3 loop reads CASRFQGVSDTQYF. The CDR3 nucleotides read TGTGCCAGTAGGTTCCAGGGGGTCTCAGATACGCAGTATTTT.

This chain connects TRBV15 to TRBJ1-1; TRBD1 agrees at 8 bases. V dropped 2 bases and J dropped 6; count of bases not matched to a gene: 5. Germline CDR1 and CDR2: LNHNV and YYDKDF (reference sequence). The CDR3 runs to 14 residues. CDR3 sequence reads: CATSRLTGGAEAFF. The CDR3 DNA is TGTGCCACCAGCAGACTCACAGGGGGGGCTGAAGCTTTCTTT.

The V and J genes are TRBV5-6 and TRBJ2-1, with 11 bases lining up with TRBD2. This CDR3 is 16 amino acids long. Germline loops: CDR1 SGHDT, CDR2 YYEEEE. The ends lost 0 bases at V and 9 bases at J; junction bases unmatched: 8. Written as DNA, the CDR3 is TGTGCCAGCAGCTTGGTTAGCGGGAGGGCGCTCGGTGAGCAGTTCTTC. Residues: CASSLVSGRALGEQFF.

The CDR3 sequence is CASSLSAADTDTQYF. The DNA of the CDR3 is TGTGCCAGCAGCTTATCAGCAGCGGACACAGATACGCAGTATTTT. The rearrangement uses TRBV7-7 and TRBJ2-3, with a weak D call TRBD2 (5 bases). The V gene lost 2 bases and the J gene lost 2 bases, with 11 bases spanning the gap. CDR1 and CDR2 (germline): SSHAT, FNYEAQ (reference sequence). The CDR3 is 15 residues long.

The chain recombines TRBV15 with TRBJ2-5, with D perhaps TRBD1 (6 bases). The CDR3 totals 12 residues. V was cut by 8 bases and J by 2 bases, with 9 bases left in between. Germline V gene lookup returns CDR1 LNHNV and CDR2 YYDKDF (reference sequence). Here the CDR3 reads CATRTDQETQYF. Here the CDR3 DNA reads TGTGCCACCCGGACAGATCAAGAGACCCAGTACTTC.